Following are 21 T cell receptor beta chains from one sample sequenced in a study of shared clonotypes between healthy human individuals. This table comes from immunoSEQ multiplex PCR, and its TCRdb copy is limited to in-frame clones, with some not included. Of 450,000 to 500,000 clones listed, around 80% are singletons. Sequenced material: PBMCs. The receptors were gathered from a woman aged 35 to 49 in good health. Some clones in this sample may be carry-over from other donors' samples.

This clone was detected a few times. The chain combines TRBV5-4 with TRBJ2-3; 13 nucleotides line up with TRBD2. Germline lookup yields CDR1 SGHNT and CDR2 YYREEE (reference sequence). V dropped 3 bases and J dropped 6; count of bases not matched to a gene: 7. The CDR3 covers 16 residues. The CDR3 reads CASSSLAGGPGDTQYF. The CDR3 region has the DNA TGTGCCAGCAGCTCACTAGCGGGAGGGCCCGGGGATACGCAGTATTTT.

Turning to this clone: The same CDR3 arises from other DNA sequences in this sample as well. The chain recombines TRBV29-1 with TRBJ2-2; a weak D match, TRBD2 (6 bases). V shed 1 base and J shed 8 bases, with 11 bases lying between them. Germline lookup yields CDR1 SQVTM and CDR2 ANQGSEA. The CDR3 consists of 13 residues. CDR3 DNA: TGCAGCGTTGAAGCCACGGAGGGAGGGGAGCTGTTTTTT. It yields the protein CSVEATEGGELFF.

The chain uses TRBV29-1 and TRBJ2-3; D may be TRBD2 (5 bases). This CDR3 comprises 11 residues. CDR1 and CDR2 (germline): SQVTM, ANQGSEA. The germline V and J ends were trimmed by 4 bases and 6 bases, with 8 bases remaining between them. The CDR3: CSVGLADTQYF. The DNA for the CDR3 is TGCAGCGTTGGGCTAGCTGATACGCAGTATTTT.

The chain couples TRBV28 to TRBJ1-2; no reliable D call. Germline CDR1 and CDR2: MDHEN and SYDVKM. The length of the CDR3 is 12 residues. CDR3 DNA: TGTGGATGTGTGGGCAGCCACTATGGCTACACCTTC. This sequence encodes CGCVGSHYGYTF.

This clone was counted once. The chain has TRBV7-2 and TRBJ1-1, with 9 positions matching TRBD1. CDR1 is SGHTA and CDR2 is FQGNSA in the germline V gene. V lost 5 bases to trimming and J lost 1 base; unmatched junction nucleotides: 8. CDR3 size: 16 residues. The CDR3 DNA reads TGTGCCAGCAGCCGAGGGACAGGGATTACGAACACTGAAGCTTTCTTT. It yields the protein CASSRGTGITNTEAFF.

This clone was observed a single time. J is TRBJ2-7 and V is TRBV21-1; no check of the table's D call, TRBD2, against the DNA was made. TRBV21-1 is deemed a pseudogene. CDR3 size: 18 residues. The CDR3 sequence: CASSKGDPSGRNNYEQYF. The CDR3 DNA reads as TGTGCCAGCAGCAAAGGAGACCCGAGCGGGAGGAATAACTACGAGCAGTACTTC.

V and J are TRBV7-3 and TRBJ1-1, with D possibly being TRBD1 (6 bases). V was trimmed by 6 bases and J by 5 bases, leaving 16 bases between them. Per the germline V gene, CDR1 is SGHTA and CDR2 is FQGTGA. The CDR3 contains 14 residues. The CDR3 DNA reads TGTGCCAGCAGTCAAGGTCGGGACAATACTGAAGCTTTCTTT. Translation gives CASSQGRDNTEAFF.

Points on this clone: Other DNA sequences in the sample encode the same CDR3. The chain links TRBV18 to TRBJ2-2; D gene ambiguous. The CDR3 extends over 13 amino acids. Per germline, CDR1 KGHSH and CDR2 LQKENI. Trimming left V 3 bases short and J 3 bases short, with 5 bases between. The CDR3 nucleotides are TGTGCCAGCTCACCTAGGGACACCGGGGAGCTGTTTTTT. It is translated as CASSPRDTGELFF.

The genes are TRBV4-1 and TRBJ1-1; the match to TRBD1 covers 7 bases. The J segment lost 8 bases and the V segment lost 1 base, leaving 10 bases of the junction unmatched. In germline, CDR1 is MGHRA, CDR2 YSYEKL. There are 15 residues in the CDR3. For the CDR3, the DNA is TGCGCCAGCAGCCAAGGACAGGGTCTAAGGAGGGAAGCTTTCTTT. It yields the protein CASSQGQGLRREAFF.

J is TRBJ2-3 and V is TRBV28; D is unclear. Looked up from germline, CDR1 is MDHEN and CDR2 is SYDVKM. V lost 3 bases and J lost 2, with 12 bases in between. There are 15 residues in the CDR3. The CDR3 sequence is CASSLGQANTDTQYF. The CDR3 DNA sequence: TGTGCCAGCAGTTTGGGTCAGGCAAACACAGATACGCAGTATTTT.

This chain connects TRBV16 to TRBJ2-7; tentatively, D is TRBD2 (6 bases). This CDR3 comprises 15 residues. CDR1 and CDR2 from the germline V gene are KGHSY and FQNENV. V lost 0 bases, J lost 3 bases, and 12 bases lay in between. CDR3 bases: TGTGCCAGCAGCCAATCGGCTAGCGAGCGCTACGAGCAGTACTTC. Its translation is CASSQSASERYEQYF.

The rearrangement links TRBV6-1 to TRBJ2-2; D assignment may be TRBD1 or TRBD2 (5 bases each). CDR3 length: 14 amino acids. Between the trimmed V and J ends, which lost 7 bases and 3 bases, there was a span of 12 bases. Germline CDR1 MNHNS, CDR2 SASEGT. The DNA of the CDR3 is TGTGCCAGCACCCTCCCGGGACACACCGGGGAGCTGTTTTTT. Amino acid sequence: CASTLPGHTGELFF.

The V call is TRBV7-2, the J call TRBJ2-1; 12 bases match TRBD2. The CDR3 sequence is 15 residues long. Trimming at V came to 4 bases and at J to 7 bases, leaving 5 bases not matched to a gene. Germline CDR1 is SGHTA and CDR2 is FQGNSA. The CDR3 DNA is TGTGCCAGCAGCTCCGGACTAGCGGGACCGAATGAGCAGTTCTTC. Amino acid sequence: CASSSGLAGPNEQFF.

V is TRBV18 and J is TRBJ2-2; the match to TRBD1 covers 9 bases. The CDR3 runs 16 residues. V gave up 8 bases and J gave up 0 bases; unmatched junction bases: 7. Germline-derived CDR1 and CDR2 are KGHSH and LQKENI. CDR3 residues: CASQKGQGTNTGELFF. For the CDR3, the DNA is TGTGCCAGCCAAAAAGGACAGGGGACGAACACCGGGGAGCTGTTTTTT.

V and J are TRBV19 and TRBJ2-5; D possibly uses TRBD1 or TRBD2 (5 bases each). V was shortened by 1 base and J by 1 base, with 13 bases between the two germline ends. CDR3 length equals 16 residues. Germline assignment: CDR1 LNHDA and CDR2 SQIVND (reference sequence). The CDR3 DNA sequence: TGTGCCAGTAGTATAGGGGGATCCGGGACCCAAGAGACCCAGTACTTC. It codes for CASSIGGSGTQETQYF.

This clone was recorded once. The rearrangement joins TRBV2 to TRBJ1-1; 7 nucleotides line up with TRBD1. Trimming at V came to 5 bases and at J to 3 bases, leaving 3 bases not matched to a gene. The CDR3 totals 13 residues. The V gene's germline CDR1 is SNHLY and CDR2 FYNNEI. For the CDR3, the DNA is TGTGCCAGCAGTACAGGGGTTGACACTGAAGCTTTCTTT. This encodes CASSTGVDTEAFF.

CDR3 region: CASSGTGTSGKHEQFF. In DNA, the CDR3 is TGCGCCAGCAGTGGAACGGGAACTAGCGGGAAGCATGAGCAGTTCTTC. The chain has TRBV10-1 and TRBJ2-1; 10 bases fit TRBD2. The germline V gene has CDR1 WNHNN and CDR2 SYGVQD (reference sequence). With 4 bases clipped from V and 8 bases from J, the junction kept 11 bases outside the gene matches. The CDR3 loop spans 16 amino acids.

This chain's CDR3 is CASSFVTDREETQYF. The CDR3 DNA is TGTGCCAGCAGTTTTGTAACGGACAGGGAGGAGACCCAGTACTTC. This sequence joins TRBV21-1 and TRBJ2-5; the table's D call, TRBD1, was not checked against the DNA. TRBV21-1 is labeled a pseudogene. There are 15 residues in the CDR3.

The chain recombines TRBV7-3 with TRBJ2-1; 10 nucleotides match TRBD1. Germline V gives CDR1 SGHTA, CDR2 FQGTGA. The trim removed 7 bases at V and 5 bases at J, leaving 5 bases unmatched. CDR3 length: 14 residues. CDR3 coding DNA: TGTGCCAGCACCCCGGGACAGGGGCACAATGAGCAGTTCTTC. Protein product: CASTPGQGHNEQFF.

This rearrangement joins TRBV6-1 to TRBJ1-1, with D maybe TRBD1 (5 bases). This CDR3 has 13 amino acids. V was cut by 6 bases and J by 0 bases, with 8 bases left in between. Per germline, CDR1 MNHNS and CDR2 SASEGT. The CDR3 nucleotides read TGTGCCAGCAGCCAGGGACTGAACACTGAAGCTTTCTTT. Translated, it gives CASSQGLNTEAFF.

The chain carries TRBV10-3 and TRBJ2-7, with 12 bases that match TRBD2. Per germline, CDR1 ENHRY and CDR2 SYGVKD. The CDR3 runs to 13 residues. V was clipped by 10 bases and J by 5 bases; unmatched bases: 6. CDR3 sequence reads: CATELAGGDEQYF. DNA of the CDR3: TGTGCCACCGAACTAGCGGGAGGCGACGAGCAGTACTTC.